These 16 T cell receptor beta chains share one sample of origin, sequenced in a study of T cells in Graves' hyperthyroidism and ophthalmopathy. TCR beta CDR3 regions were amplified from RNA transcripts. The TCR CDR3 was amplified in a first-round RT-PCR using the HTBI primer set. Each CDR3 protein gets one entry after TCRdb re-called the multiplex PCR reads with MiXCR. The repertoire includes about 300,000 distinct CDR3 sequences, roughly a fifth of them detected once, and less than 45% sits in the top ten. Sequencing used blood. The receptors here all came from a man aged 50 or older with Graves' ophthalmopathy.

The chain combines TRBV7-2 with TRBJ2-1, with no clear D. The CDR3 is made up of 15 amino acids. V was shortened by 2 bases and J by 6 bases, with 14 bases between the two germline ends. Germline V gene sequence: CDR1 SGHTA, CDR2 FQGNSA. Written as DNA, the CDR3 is TGTGCCAGCAGCTTAATGTCAAGTCTTCCCAATGAGCAGTTCTTC. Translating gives CASSLMSSLPNEQFF.

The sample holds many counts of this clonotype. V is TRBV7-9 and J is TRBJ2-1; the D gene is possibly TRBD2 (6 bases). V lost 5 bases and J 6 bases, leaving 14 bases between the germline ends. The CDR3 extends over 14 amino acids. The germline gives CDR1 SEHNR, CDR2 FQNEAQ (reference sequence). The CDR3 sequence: CASSPAISGNEQFF. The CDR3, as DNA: TGTGCCAGCAGCCCGGCGATTAGCGGCAATGAGCAGTTCTTC.

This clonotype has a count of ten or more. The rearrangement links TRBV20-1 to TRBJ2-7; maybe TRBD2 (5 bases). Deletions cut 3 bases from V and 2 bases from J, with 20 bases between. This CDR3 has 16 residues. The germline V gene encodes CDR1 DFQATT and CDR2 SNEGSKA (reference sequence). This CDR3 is CSARGVLKRPTYEQYF. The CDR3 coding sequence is TGCAGTGCTAGGGGTGTGCTCAAGCGGCCAACCTACGAGCAGTACTTC.

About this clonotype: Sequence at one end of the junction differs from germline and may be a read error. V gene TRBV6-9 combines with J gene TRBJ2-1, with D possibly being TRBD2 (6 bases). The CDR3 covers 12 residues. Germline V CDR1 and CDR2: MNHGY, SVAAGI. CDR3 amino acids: CAGSWRGDEQFF. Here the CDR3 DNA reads TGTGCCGGCAGTTGGAGGGGCGATGAGCAGTTCTTC.

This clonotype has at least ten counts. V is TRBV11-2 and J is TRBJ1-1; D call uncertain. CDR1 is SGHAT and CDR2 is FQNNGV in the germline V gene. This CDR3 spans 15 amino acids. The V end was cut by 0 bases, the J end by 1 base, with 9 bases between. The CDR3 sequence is CASSLEWVSNTEAFF. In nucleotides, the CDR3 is TGTGCCAGCAGCTTAGAATGGGTCTCGAACACTGAAGCTTTCTTT.

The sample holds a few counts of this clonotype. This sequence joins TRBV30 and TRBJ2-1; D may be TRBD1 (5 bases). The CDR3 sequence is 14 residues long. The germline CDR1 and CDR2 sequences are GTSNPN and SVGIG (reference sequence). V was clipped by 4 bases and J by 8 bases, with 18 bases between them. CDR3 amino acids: CAWNPGRVGDEQFF. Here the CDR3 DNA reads TGTGCCTGGAACCCCGGCAGGGTGGGCGATGAGCAGTTCTTC.

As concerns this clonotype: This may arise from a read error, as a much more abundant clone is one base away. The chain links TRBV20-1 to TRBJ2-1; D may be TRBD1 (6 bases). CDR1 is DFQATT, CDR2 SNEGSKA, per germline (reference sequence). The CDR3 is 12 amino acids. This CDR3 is CSATGNSYEQFF. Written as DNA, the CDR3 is TGCAGCGCCACAGGGAATTCCTACGAGCAGTTCTTC.

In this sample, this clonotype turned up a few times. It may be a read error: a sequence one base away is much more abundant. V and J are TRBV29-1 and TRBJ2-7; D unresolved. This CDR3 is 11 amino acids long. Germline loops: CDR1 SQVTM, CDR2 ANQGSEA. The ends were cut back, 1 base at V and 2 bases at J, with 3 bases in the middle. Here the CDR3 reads CSVEAAYEQYF. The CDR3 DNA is TGCAGCGTTGAAGCGGCCTACGAGCAGTACTTC.

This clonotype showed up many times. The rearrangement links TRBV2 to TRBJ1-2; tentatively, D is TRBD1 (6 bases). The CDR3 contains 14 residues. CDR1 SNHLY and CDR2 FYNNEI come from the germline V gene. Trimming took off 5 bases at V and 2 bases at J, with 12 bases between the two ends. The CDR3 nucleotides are TGTGCCAGCAGTCGGACAGCCTTAAACTATGGCTACACCTTC. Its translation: CASSRTALNYGYTF.

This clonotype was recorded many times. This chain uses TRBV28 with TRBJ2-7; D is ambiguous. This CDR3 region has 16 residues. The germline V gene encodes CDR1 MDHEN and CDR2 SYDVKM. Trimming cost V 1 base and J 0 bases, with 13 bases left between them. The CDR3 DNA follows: TGTGCCAGCAGTTTATTCGGCCAGTCGAGCTCCTACGAGCAGTACTTC. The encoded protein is CASSLFGQSSSYEQYF.

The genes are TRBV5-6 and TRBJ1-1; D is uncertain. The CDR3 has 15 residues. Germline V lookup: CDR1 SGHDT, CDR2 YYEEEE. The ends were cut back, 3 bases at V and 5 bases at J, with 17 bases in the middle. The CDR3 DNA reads TGTGCCAGCAGCTCTCAAAGGGCGTACGGTACTGAAGCTTTCTTT. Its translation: CASSSQRAYGTEAFF.

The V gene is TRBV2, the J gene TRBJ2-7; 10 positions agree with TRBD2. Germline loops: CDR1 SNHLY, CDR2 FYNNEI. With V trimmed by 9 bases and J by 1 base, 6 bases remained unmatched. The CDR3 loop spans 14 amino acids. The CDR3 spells CARRASGSSYEQYF. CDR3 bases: TGTGCCAGACGTGCTAGCGGGAGTTCCTACGAGCAGTACTTC.

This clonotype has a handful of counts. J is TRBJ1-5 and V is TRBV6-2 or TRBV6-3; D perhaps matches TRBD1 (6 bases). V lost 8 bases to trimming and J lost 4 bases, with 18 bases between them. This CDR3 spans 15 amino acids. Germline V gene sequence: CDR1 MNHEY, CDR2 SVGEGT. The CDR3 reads CASGGGGLSNQPQHF. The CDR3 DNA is TGTGCCAGCGGGGGGGGGGGGCTCTCGAATCAGCCCCAGCATTTT.

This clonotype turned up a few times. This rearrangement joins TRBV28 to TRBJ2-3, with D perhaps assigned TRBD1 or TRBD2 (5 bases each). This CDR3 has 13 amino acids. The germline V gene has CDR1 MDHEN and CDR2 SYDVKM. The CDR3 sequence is CATGAIPTDTQYF. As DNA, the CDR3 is TGTGCGACCGGGGCTATTCCCACAGATACGCAGTATTTT.

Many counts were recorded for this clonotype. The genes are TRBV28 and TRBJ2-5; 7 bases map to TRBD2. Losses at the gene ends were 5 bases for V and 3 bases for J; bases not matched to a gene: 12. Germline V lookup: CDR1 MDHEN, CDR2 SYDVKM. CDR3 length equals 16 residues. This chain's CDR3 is CASSPRPGLSKETQYF. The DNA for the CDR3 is TGTGCCAGCAGTCCACGGCCGGGACTATCGAAAGAGACCCAGTACTTC. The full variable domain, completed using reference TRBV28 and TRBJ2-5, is DVKVTQSSRYLVKRTGEKVFLECVQDMDHENMFWYRQDPGLGLRLIYFSYDVKMKEKGDIPEGYSVSREKKERFSLILESASTNQTSMYLCASSPRPGLSKETQYFGPGTRLLVL.

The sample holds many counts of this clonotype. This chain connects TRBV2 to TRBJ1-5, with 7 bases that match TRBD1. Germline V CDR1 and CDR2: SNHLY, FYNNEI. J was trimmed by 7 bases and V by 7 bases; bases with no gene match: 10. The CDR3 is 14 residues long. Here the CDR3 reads CASTRGQGGQPQHF. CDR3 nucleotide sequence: TGTGCCAGCACGAGGGGCCAGGGGGGACAGCCCCAGCATTTT.